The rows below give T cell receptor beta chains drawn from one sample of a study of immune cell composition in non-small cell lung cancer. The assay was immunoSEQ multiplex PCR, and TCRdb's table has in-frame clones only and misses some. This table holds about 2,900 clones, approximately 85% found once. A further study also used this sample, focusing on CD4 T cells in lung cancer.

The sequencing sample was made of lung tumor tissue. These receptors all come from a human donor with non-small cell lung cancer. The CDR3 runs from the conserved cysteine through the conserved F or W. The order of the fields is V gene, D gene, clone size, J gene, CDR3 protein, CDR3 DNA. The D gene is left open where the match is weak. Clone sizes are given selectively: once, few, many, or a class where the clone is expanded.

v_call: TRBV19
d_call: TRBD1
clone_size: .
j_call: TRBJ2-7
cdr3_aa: CASSIGTGYEQYF
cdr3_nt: TGTGCCAGTAGTATAGGGACAGGGTACGAGCAGTACTTC

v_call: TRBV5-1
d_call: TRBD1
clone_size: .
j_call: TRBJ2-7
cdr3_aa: CASSLVSGGATEQYF
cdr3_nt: TGCGCCAGCAGCTTGGTTTCAGGGGGCGCGACGGAGCAGTACTTC

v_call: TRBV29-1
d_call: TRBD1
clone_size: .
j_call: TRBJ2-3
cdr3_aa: CSVEWTGKTQYF
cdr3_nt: TGCAGCGTTGAATGGACAGGGAAAACGCAGTATTTT

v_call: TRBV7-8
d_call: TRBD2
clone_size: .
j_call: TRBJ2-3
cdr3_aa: CASSPQAGVKDTQYF
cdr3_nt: TGTGCCAGCAGCCCTCAAGCGGGGGTGAAAGATACGCAGTATTTT

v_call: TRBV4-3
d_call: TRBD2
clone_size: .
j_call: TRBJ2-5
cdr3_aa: CASSQDSGGAGETQYF
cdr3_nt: TGCGCCAGCAGCCAAGATTCGGGGGGGGCTGGGGAGACCCAGTACTTC

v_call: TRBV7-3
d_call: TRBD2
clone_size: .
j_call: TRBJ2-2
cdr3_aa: CASSRAGTSNTGELFF
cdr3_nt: TGTGCCAGCAGCAGAGCCGGGACTAGCAACACCGGGGAGCTGTTTTTT

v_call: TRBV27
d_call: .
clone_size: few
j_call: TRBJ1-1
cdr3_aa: CASSLRGTEAFF
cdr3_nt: TGTGCCAGCAGTTTACGAGGGACTGAAGCTTTCTTT

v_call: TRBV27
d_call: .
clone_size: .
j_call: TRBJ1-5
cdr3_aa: CASSLAGGQPQHF
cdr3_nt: TGTGCCAGCAGTCTGGCGGGCGGGCAGCCCCAGCATTTT

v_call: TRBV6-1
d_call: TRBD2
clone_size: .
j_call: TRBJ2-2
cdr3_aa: CASRGSGANTGELFF
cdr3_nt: TGTGCCAGCAGAGGGAGCGGGGCGAACACCGGGGAGCTGTTTTTT

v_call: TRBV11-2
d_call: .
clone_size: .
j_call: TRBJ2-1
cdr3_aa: CASSLDGRRDNEQFF
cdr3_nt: TGTGCCAGCAGCTTAGACGGGAGAAGGGACAATGAGCAGTTCTTC

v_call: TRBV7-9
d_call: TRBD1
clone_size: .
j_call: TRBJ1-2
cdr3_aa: CASSPRDSSNYGYTF
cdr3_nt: TGTGCCAGCAGCCCTCGGGACAGCTCGAACTATGGCTACACCTTC

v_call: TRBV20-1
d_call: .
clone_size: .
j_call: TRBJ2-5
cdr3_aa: CAPERKETQYF
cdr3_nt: TGCGCCCCTGAGAGGAAAGAGACCCAGTACTTC

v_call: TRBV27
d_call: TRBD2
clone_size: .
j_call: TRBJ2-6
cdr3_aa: CASRRTPGGSGANVLTF
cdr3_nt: TGTGCCAGCAGGCGTACTCCCGGGGGGTCTGGGGCCAACGTCCTGACTTTC

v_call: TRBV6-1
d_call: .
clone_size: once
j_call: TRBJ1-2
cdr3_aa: CASSDRYGYTF
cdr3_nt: TGTGCCAGCAGCGACAGGTATGGCTACACCTTC

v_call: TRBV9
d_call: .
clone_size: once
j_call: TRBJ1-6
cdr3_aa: CASSVESGESPLHF
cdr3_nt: TGTGCCAGCAGCGTAGAATCAGGGGAATCACCCCTCCACTTT

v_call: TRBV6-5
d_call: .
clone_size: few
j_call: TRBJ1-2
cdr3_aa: CASSQGHYGYTF
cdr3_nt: TGTGCCAGCAGTCAGGGGCACTATGGCTACACCTTC

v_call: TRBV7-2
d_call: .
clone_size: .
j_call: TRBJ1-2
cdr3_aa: CASSIRQAANYGYTF
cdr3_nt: TGTGCCAGCAGCATAAGACAGGCCGCTAACTATGGCTACACCTTC

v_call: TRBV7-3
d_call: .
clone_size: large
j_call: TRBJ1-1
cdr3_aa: CASSYTAGGMGTEAFF
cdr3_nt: TGTGCCAGCAGCTACACGGCTGGGGGGATGGGCACTGAAGCTTTCTTT

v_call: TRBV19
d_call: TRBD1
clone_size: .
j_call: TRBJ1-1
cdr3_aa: CASSISGGFGAFF
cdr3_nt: TGTGCCAGTAGTATATCAGGGGGCTTCGGAGCTTTCTTT

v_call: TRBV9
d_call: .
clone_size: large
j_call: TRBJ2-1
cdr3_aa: CASSVTSFNEQFF
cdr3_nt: TGTGCCAGCAGCGTGACTAGTTTCAATGAGCAGTTCTTC

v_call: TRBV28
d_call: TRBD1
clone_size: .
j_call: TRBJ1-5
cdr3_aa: CASSLLRTGTANQPQHF
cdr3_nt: TGTGCCAGCAGCCTGCTCCGTACTGGGACAGCCAATCAGCCCCAGCATTTT

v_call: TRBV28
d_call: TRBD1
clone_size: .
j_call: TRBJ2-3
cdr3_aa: CASSMDRGRTDTQYF
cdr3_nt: TGTGCCAGCAGTATGGACAGGGGGCGAACAGATACGCAGTATTTT

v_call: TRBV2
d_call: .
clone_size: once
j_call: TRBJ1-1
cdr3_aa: CASSVETVNTEAFF
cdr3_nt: TGTGCCAGCAGTGTGGAGACGGTGAACACTGAAGCTTTCTTT

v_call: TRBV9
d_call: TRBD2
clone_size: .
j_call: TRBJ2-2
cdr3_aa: CASSVDNSGTGELFF
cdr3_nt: TGTGCCAGCAGCGTAGATAATAGCGGGACCGGGGAGCTGTTTTTT

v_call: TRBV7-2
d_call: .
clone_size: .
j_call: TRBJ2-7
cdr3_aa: CASSSTAVNSYEQYF
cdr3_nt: TGTGCCAGCAGCTCTACTGCGGTCAACTCCTACGAGCAGTACTTC

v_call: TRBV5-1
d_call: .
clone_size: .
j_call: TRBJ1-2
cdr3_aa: CASSAQQGSDGYTF
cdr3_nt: TGCGCCAGCAGCGCTCAACAGGGAAGTGACGGCTACACCTTC

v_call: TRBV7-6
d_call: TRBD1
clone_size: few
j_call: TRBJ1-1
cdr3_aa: CASSSPQGAETEAFF
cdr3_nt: TGTGCCAGCAGCTCTCCCCAGGGGGCGGAAACTGAAGCTTTCTTT

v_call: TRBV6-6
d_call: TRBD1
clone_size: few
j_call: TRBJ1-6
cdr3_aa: CASSYSGDRTYSPLHF
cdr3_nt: TGTGCCAGCAGTTACTCAGGGGACAGGACCTATTCACCCCTCCACTTT

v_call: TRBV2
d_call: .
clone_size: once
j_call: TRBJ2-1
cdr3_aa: CASRANEQFF
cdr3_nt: TGTGCCAGCAGAGCCAATGAGCAGTTCTTC

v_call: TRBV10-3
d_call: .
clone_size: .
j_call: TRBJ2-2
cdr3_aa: CAIRDNSNTGELFF
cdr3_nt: TGTGCCATCAGAGACAACAGCAACACCGGGGAGCTGTTTTTT

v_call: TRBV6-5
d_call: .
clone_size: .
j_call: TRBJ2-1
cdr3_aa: CASSVGGNEQFF
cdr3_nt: TGTGCCAGCAGTGTCGGGGGCAATGAGCAGTTCTTC

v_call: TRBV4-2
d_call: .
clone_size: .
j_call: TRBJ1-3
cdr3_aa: CASSQDLRQLSGNTIYF
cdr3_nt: TGTGCCAGCAGCCAAGATTTACGACAGCTCTCTGGAAACACCATATATTTT

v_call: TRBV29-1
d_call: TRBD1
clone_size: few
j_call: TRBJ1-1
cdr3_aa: CSVRQGTNTEAFF
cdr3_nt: TGCAGCGTAAGACAGGGGACGAACACTGAAGCTTTCTTT

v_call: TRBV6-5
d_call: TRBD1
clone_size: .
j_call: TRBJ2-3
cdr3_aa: CASRWDRRTDTQYF
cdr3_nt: TGTGCCAGCAGGTGGGACAGACGCACAGATACGCAGTATTTT

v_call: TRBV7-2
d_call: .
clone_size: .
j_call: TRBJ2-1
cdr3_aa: CASSSAGSYNEQFF
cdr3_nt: TGTGCCAGCAGCTCCGCAGGCTCCTACAATGAGCAGTTCTTC

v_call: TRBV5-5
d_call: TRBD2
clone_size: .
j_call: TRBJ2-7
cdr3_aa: CASRRRAGAYEQYF
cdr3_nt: TGTGCCAGCCGTCGTCGGGCGGGGGCCTACGAGCAGTACTTC

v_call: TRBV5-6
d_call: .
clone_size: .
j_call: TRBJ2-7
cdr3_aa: CASSSGRSYEQYF
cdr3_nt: TGTGCCAGCAGCTCAGGGCGGTCCTACGAGCAGTACTTC

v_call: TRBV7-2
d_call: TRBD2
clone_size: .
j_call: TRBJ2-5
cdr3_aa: CASSGAGEQTETQYF
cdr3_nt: TGTGCCAGCAGCGGGGCGGGGGAGCAGACAGAGACCCAGTACTTC

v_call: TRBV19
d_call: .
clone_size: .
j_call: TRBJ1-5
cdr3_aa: CASSGQTNQPQHF
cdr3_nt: TGTGCCAGTAGTGGACAGACTAATCAGCCCCAGCATTTT

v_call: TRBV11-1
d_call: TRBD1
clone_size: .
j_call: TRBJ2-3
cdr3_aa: CASSFTGTGARDTQYF
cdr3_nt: TGTGCCAGCAGCTTTACCGGGACAGGGGCTCGGGATACGCAGTATTTT

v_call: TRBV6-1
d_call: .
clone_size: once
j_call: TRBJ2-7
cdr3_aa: CASSVTADGSYEQYF
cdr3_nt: TGTGCCAGCAGTGTGACAGCAGACGGATCCTACGAGCAGTACTTC

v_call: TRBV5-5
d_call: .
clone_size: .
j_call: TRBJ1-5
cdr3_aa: CASSGGDSDQPQHF
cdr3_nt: TGTGCCAGCAGCGGCGGGGATAGCGATCAGCCCCAGCATTTT